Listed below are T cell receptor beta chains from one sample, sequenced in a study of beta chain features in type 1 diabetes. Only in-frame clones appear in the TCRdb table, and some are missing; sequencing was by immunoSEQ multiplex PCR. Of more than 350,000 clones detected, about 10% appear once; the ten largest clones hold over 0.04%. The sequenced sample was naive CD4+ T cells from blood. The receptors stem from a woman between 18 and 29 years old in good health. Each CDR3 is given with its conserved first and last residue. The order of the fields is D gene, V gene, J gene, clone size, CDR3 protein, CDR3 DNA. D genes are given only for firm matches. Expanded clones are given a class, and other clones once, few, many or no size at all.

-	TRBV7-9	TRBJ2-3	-	CASSPRLGTHGTDTQYF	TGTGCCAGCAGCCCCCGGTTGGGGACGCACGGAACAGATACGCAGTATTTT
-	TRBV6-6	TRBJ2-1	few	CASSYSSPRENEQFF	TGTGCCAGCAGTTACTCGAGCCCCAGGGAAAATGAGCAGTTCTTC
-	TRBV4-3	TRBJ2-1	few	CASSQDLDPSYNEQFF	TGCGCCAGCAGCCAAGATTTGGACCCTTCCTACAATGAGCAGTTCTTC
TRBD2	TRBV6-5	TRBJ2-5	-	CASSYSPSGSSETQYF	TGTGCCAGCAGTTACTCCCCTAGCGGGAGCTCAGAGACCCAGTACTTC
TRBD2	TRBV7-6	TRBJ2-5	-	CASSLAGGSETQYF	TGTGCCAGCAGCTTAGCCGGGGGGTCAGAGACCCAGTACTTC
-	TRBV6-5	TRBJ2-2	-	CASSYSQDRTNGELFF	TGTGCCAGCAGTTATTCCCAGGACAGGACTAACGGGGAGCTGTTTTTT
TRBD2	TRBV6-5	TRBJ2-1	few	CASSKSGGQDNEQFF	TGTGCCAGCAGCAAAAGCGGGGGGCAAGACAATGAGCAGTTCTTC
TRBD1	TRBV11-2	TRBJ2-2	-	CASSRRTGENTGELFF	TGTGCCAGCAGCCGTCGGACAGGGGAAAACACCGGGGAGCTGTTTTTT
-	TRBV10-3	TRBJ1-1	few	CAISHPLNTEAFF	TGTGCCATCAGCCACCCGCTGAACACTGAAGCTTTCTTT
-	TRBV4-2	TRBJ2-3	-	CASSQEDRETDTQYF	TGTGCCAGCAGCCAAGAGGATCGGGAGACAGATACGCAGTATTTT
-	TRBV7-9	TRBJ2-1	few	CASSLGTTLDNEQFF	TGTGCCAGCAGCTTAGGGACTACCCTTGACAATGAGCAGTTCTTC
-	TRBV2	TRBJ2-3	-	CASSDPTRRLAQYF	TGTGCCAGCAGTGACCCAACTCGACGGCTAGCGCAGTATTTT
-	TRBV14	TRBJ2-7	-	CASSLIGSPHEQYF	TGTGCCAGCAGCCTTATAGGGTCCCCCCACGAGCAGTACTTC
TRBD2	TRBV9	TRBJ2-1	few	CASSAREGSYNEQFF	TGTGCCAGCAGCGCGCGGGAGGGCTCCTACAATGAGCAGTTCTTC
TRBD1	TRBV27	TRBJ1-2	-	CASSAHRGRSYGYTF	TGTGCCAGCAGTGCGCACAGGGGTCGGAGCTATGGCTACACCTTC
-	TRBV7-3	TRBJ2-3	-	CASSSWATDTQYF	TGTGCCAGCAGCTCATGGGCAACAGATACGCAGTATTTT
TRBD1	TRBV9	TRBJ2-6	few	CASSARDSSGANVLTF	TGTGCCAGCAGCGCGAGGGACAGCTCTGGGGCCAACGTCCTGACTTTC
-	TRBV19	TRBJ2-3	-	CASSSGRWTDTQYF	TGTGCCAGTTCGTCGGGACGATGGACAGATACGCAGTATTTT
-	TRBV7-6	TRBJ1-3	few	CASSLQGSSGNTIYF	TGTGCCAGCAGCTTACAGGGGAGCTCTGGAAACACCATATATTTT
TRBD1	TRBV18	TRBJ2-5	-	CASSAGTGFEETQYF	TGTGCCAGCTCAGCCGGGACAGGGTTTGAAGAGACCCAGTACTTC
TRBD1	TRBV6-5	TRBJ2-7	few	CASSYQLSGGYEQYF	TGTGCCAGCAGTTACCAGCTCTCAGGGGGCTACGAGCAGTACTTC
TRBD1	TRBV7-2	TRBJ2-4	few	CASSSSDRGKNIQYF	TGTGCCAGCAGCTCCTCGGACAGGGGCAAAAACATTCAGTACTTC
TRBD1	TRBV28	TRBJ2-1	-	CASSLWISGQGAGNEQFF	TGTGCCAGCAGTTTATGGATTTCGGGACAGGGGGCGGGCAATGAGCAGTTCTTC
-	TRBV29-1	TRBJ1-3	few	CSVAGRNSGNTIYF	TGCAGCGTTGCCGGAAGGAACTCTGGAAACACCATATATTTT
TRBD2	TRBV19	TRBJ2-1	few	CASSRLAETYNEQFF	TGTGCCAGTAGTAGACTAGCGGAAACCTACAATGAGCAGTTCTTC
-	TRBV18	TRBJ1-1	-	CASSPWGYTEAFF	TGTGCCAGCTCACCATGGGGCTACACTGAAGCTTTCTTT
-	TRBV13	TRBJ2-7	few	CASRNGAEREPEQYF	TGTGCCAGCAGAAATGGGGCGGAGAGGGAGCCCGAGCAGTACTTC